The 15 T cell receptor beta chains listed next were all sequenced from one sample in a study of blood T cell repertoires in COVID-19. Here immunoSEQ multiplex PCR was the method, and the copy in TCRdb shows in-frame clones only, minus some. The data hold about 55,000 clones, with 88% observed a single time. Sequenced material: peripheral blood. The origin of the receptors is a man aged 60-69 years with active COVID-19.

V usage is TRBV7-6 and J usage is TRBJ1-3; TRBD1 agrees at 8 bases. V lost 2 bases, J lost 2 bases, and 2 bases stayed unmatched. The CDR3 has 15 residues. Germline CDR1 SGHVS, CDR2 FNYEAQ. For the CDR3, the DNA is TGTGCCAGCAGCTTAACGACAGGGGCTGGAAACACCATATATTTT. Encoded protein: CASSLTTGAGNTIYF.

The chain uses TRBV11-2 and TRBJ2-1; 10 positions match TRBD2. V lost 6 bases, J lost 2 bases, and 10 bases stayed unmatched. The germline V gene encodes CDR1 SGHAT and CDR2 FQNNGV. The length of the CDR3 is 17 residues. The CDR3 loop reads CASSETLAGAAYNEQFF. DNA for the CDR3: TGTGCCAGCAGTGAGACCCTAGCGGGAGCTGCCTACAATGAGCAGTTCTTC.

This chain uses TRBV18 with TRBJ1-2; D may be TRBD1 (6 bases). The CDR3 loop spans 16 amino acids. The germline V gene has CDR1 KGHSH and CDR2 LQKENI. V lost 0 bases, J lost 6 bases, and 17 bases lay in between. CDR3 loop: CASSPPAGAGQNGYTF. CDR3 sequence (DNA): TGTGCCAGCTCACCACCGGCAGGGGCAGGGCAAAATGGCTACACCTTC.

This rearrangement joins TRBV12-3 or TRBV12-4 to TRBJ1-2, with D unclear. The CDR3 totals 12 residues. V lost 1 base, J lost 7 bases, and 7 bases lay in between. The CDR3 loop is CASSLGYGGYTF. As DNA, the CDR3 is TGTGCCAGCAGTTTAGGGTACGGTGGCTACACCTTC.

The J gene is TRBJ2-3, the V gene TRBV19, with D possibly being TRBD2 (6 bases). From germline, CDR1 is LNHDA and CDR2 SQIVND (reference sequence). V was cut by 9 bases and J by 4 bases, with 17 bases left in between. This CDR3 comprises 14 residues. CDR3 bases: TGTGCCAGCTCCGGGACTCCGGTCCCAGATACGCAGTATTTT. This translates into CASSGTPVPDTQYF.

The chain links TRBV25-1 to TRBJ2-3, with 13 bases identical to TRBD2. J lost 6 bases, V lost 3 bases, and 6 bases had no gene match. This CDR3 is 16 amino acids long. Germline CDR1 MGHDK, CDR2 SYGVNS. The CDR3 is CASSDGLAGVRDTQYF. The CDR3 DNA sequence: TGTGCCAGCAGTGACGGACTAGCGGGAGTCCGGGATACGCAGTATTTT.

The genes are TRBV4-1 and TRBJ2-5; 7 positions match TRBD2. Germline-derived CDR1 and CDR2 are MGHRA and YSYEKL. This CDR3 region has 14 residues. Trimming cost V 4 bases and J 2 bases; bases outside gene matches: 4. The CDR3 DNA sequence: TGCGCCAGCAGCCTGCGGGAGAATCAAGAGACCCAGTACTTC. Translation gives CASSLRENQETQYF.

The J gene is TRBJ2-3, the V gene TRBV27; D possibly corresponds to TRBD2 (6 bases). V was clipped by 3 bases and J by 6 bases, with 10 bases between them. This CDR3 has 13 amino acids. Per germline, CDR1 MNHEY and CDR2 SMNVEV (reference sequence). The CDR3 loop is CASSFGLADTQYF. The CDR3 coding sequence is TGTGCCAGCAGTTTTGGTCTAGCGGATACGCAGTATTTT.

For the CDR3, the DNA is TGTGCCAGCAGCCCTGAACAGGGGTGGAATGAGCAGTTCTTC. This translates into CASSPEQGWNEQFF. V gene TRBV7-3 combines with J gene TRBJ2-1; the match to TRBD1 covers 7 bases. This CDR3 contains 14 residues. Germline CDR1 reads SGHTA; CDR2 reads FQGTGA. V shed 5 bases, J shed 7 bases, and the junction held 8 bases outside the gene matches.

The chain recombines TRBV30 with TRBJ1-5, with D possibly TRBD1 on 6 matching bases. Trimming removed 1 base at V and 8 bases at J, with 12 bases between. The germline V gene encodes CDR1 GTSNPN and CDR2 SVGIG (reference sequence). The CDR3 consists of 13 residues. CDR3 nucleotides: TGTGCCTGGAGTGGGGGGGGCGGGGAGCCCCAGCATTTT. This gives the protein CAWSGGGGEPQHF.

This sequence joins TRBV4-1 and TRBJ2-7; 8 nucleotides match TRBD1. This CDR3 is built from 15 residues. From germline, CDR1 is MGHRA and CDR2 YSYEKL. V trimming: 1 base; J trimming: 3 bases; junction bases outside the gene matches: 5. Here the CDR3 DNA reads TGCGCCAGCAGCCAAGTGGGGACAGGTCGCTACGAGCAGTACTTC. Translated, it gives CASSQVGTGRYEQYF.

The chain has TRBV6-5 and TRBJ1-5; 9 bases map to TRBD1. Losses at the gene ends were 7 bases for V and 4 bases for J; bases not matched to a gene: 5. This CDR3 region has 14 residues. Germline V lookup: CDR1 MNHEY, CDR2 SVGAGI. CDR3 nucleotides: TGTGCCAGCATCGCGACAGGGGGTAATCAGCCCCAGCATTTT. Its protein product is CASIATGGNQPQHF.

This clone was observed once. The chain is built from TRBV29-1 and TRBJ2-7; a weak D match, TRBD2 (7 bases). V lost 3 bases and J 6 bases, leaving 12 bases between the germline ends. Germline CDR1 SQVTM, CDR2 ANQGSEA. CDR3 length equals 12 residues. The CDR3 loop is CSVDSRGAEQYF. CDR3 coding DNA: TGCAGCGTTGACTCCCGGGGGGCCGAGCAGTACTTC.

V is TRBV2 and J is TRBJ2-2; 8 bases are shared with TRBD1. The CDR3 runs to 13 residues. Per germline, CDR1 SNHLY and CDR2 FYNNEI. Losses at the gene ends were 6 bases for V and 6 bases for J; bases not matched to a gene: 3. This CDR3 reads CASRVQGAGELFF. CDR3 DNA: TGTGCCAGCAGGGTACAGGGGGCCGGGGAGCTGTTTTTT.

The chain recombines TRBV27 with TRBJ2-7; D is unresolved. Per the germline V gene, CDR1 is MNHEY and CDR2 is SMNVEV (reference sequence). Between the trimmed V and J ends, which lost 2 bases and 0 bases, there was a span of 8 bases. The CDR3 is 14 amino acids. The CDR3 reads CASSLNTASYEQYF. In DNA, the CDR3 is TGTGCCAGCAGTTTAAATACTGCCTCCTACGAGCAGTACTTC.